The 29 T cell receptor beta chains below come from one sample, sequenced in a study of somatic mutations in cytotoxic T cells in rheumatoid arthritis. The repertoire was sequenced with immunoSEQ multiplex PCR; TCRdb's copy has only in-frame clones and lacks some. Among over 15,000 clones listed, more than 60% were seen once. Material for sequencing was CD8+ T cells sorted from blood. The receptor source for this set is an adult with rheumatoid arthritis.

The chain carries TRBV27 and TRBJ2-7; 7 bases are a match to TRBD1. Losses at the gene ends were 5 bases for V and 1 base for J; bases not matched to a gene: 2. The CDR3 contains 13 residues. Germline-derived CDR1 and CDR2 are MNHEY and SMNVEV (reference sequence). CDR3 amino acids: CASSTGQSYEQYF. The CDR3 DNA is TGTGCCAGCAGTACGGGACAGTCCTACGAGCAGTACTTC.

V is TRBV7-6 and J is TRBJ2-5; 13 bases match TRBD2. Germline V lookup: CDR1 SGHVS, CDR2 FNYEAQ. The CDR3 contains 16 residues. Trimming cost V 5 bases and J 2 bases; bases outside gene matches: 5. The CDR3 coding sequence is TGTGCCAGCAGCCTAAGACTAGCGGGGGGTCAAGAGACCCAGTACTTC. Its protein product is CASSLRLAGGQETQYF.

The rearrangement joins TRBV11-2 to TRBJ2-7; a weak D match, TRBD1 (6 bases). CDR1 is SGHAT, CDR2 FQNNGV, per germline. Trimming left V 3 bases short and J 4 bases short, with 10 bases between. The length of the CDR3 is 13 residues. The CDR3 loop reads CASSFGQNYEQYF. The DNA for the CDR3 is TGTGCCAGCAGCTTCGGACAGAATTACGAGCAGTACTTC.

Concerning this clone itself: The sample has other DNA sequences that encode this CDR3 too. The chain carries TRBV6-6 and TRBJ2-1; perhaps TRBD1 as D (6 bases). V shed 6 bases and J shed 4 bases, with 10 bases lying between them. This CDR3 is built from 13 residues. From germline, CDR1 is MNHNY and CDR2 SVGAGI (reference sequence). CDR3 protein: CASSGTFYNEQFF. As DNA, the CDR3 is TGTGCCAGCAGCGGGACATTTTACAATGAGCAGTTCTTC.

This clone was seen more than once but under ten times. The chain employs TRBV5-5 and TRBJ1-6; 11 positions agree with TRBD1. CDR1 and CDR2 (germline): SGHKS, YYEKEE (reference sequence). This CDR3 spans 16 amino acids. Losses at the gene ends were 2 bases for V and 7 bases for J; bases not matched to a gene: 5. The CDR3 here is CASSFRDRGENSPLHF. The CDR3 coding sequence is TGTGCCAGCAGCTTTCGGGACAGGGGGGAGAATTCACCCCTCCACTTT. The full variable domain, its missing parts supplied by reference TRBV5-5 and TRBJ1-6, is DAGVTQSPTHLIKTRGQQVTLRCSPISGHKSVSWYQQVLGQGPQFIFQYYEKEERGRGNFPDRFSARQFPNYSSELNVNALLLGDSALYLCASSFRDRGENSPLHFGNGTRLTVT.

The rearrangement uses TRBV30 and TRBJ1-4, with 7 bases identical to TRBD1. This CDR3 has 12 residues. Trimming removed 4 bases from V and 7 bases from J; junction bases left unmatched: 3. Germline assignment: CDR1 GTSNPN and CDR2 SVGIG (reference sequence). The CDR3: CAWTRGGEKLFF. CDR3 bases: TGTGCCTGGACCAGGGGGGGTGAAAAACTGTTTTTT.

Points on this clone: An end of the junction does not agree with germline; a read error may underlie this. The chain links TRBV5-6 to TRBJ2-5; D gene unclear. The CDR3 is 11 amino acids. Looked up from germline, CDR1 is SGHDT and CDR2 is YYEEEE. The DNA of the CDR3 is TGTGCCAGCAGCTTGGCCCAGGTTCTAGACTTC. It is translated as CASSLAQVLDF.

The chain combines TRBV9 with TRBJ2-1, with 16 bases matching TRBD2. V shed 4 bases and J 6 bases; nucleotides not matched to a gene: 10. The CDR3 runs to 18 residues. The germline CDR1 and CDR2 sequences are SGDLS and YYNGEE. The CDR3 here is CASSPPGLAGGPGNEQFF. In nucleotides, the CDR3 is TGTGCCAGCAGCCCACCGGGACTAGCGGGGGGGCCCGGCAATGAGCAGTTCTTC.

V is TRBV5-4 and J is TRBJ2-1, with 11 positions matching TRBD2. The trim removed 6 bases at V and 6 bases at J, leaving 8 bases unmatched. This CDR3 is 15 amino acids long. The germline V gene has CDR1 SGHNT and CDR2 YYREEE (reference sequence). The chain's CDR3 is CASNTMLAGGNEQFF. CDR3 nucleotide sequence: TGTGCCAGCAATACGATGCTAGCGGGGGGCAATGAGCAGTTCTTC. The complete variable domain, with remaining parts taken from reference TRBV5-4 and TRBJ2-1, reads ETGVTQSPTHLIKTRGQQVTLRCSSQSGHNTVSWYQQALGQGPQFIFQYYREEENGRGNFPPRFSGLQFPNYSSELNVNALELDDSALYLCASNTMLAGGNEQFFGPGTRLTVL.

This chain joins TRBV15 and TRBJ2-7; TRBD1 agrees at 8 bases. The CDR3 covers 14 residues. J was trimmed by 3 bases and V by 3 bases; bases with no gene match: 4. Germline CDR1 LNHNV, CDR2 YYDKDF (reference sequence). This CDR3 reads CATSRTGANYEQYF. The CDR3 region has the DNA TGTGCCACCAGCAGGACAGGGGCCAACTACGAGCAGTACTTC.

This chain joins TRBV10-2 and TRBJ1-5; D is ambiguous. The V and J ends lost 3 bases and 7 bases respectively, with 7 bases between them. The germline V gene has CDR1 WSHSY and CDR2 SAAADI. The CDR3 spans 12 residues. The CDR3 reads CASSEHPQPQHF. CDR3 coding DNA: TGCGCCAGCAGTGAACATCCCCAGCCCCAGCATTTT.

The chain carries TRBV7-9 and TRBJ2-3; 16 nucleotides line up with TRBD2. The CDR3 is made up of 17 amino acids. The junction had 10 bases not matched to a gene; V was cut back by 5 bases and J by 8 bases. The germline V gene encodes CDR1 SEHNR and CDR2 FQNEAQ (reference sequence). CDR3 region: CASSDTGTSGGAATQYF. Written as DNA, the CDR3 is TGTGCCAGCAGCGACACCGGGACTAGCGGGGGGGCCGCTACGCAGTATTTT.

The chain has TRBV13 and TRBJ2-7; 8 nucleotides line up with TRBD1. This CDR3 comprises 13 residues. Germline trimming cut 5 bases from V and 2 bases from J; bases unmatched to any gene: 2. CDR1 and CDR2 from the germline V gene are PRHDT and FYEKMQ (reference sequence). The CDR3 is CASSDRGAYEQYF. Written as DNA, the CDR3 is TGTGCCAGCAGCGACAGGGGCGCCTACGAGCAGTACTTC.

J is TRBJ1-6 and V is TRBV4-1; no clear D. Germline loops: CDR1 MGHRA, CDR2 YSYEKL. V was pared by 0 bases and J by 0 bases, with 15 bases between. The CDR3 has 19 amino acids. The CDR3 region is CASSQERRPLSSYNSPLHF. The CDR3 DNA reads TGCGCCAGCAGCCAAGAACGGAGACCGCTAAGCTCCTATAATTCACCCCTCCACTTT.

Sample share makes this clone medium-sized. This sample also contains other DNA sequences that code for the same CDR3. The rearrangement uses TRBV19 and TRBJ2-7; D gene ambiguous. CDR3 length: 11 residues. V lost 5 bases, J lost 4 bases, and 6 bases lay in between. Germline-derived CDR1 and CDR2 are LNHDA and SQIVND (reference sequence). The CDR3 is CASSHRYEQYF. The CDR3 DNA reads as TGTGCCAGTAGTCATAGGTACGAGCAGTACTTC.

The chain is built from TRBV6-6 and TRBJ2-1; 10 bases match TRBD2. The junction had 2 bases not matched to a gene; V was cut back by 4 bases and J by 2 bases. The CDR3 sequence is 15 residues long. Germline V lookup: CDR1 MNHNY, CDR2 SVGAGI (reference sequence). CDR3 sequence: CASSSGLAAYNEQFF. In DNA, the CDR3 is TGTGCCAGCAGTTCCGGACTAGCGGCCTACAATGAGCAGTTCTTC.

The chain uses TRBV7-6 and TRBJ2-7; 12 bases are a match to TRBD1. The CDR3 loop spans 17 amino acids. The germline V gene encodes CDR1 SGHVS and CDR2 FNYEAQ. Unmatched junction bases numbered 11, after V lost 5 bases and J lost 3 bases. Written as DNA, the CDR3 is TGTGCCAGCAGCGACCGGGACAGGGGGCGAGGATACTACGAGCAGTACTTC. Its translation: CASSDRDRGRGYYEQYF.

This clone is deemed medium-sized (0.01 to 0.1%). V and J are TRBV27 and TRBJ1-6; D is ambiguous. CDR1 MNHEY and CDR2 SMNVEV come from the germline V gene (reference sequence). Trimming cost V 7 bases and J 9 bases, with 16 bases left between them. The CDR3 contains 14 residues. The CDR3 region is CASTLMVHGSPLHF. CDR3 sequence (DNA): TGTGCCAGCACCCTGATGGTTCACGGTTCACCCCTCCACTTT.

The chain uses TRBV4-1 and TRBJ2-1; maybe TRBD2 (5 bases). The CDR3 is 13 amino acids. CDR1 and CDR2 (germline): MGHRA, YSYEKL. V was shortened by 0 bases and J by 12 bases, with 12 bases between the two germline ends. The CDR3 coding sequence is TGCGCCAGCAGCCAAGAGGTAGAGGGAGTGCAGTTCTTC. This translates into CASSQEVEGVQFF.

Within the sample, this clone is large. The V gene is TRBV27, the J gene TRBJ1-5; D gene unclear. The V and J ends lost 5 bases and 11 bases respectively, with 13 bases between them. The CDR3 covers 12 residues. Germline CDR1 and CDR2: MNHEY and SMNVEV (reference sequence). CDR3 region: CASSNDGVAQHF. CDR3 coding DNA: TGTGCCAGCAGTAACGACGGGGTTGCCCAGCATTTT.

The gene calls are TRBV4-1 and TRBJ1-4; D is uncertain. Germline V lookup: CDR1 MGHRA, CDR2 YSYEKL. This CDR3 has 14 amino acids. Trimming cost V 3 bases and J 3 bases, with 8 bases left between them. The CDR3 bases are TGCGCCAGCAGCCAGCTGGGTTCTAATGAAAAACTGTTTTTT. This encodes CASSQLGSNEKLFF.

The chain carries TRBV28 and TRBJ2-7; 12 nucleotides agree with TRBD1. V lost 6 bases and J lost 4; bases outside the gene matches: 19. This CDR3 has 19 amino acids. Germline loops: CDR1 MDHEN, CDR2 SYDVKM. CDR3 loop: CASRKPNIVGTGGFYEQYF. DNA of the CDR3: TGTGCCAGCAGGAAGCCTAACATTGTGGGGACAGGGGGCTTTTACGAGCAGTACTTC.

This clone appeared a single time. V is TRBV29-1 and J is TRBJ1-1, with 7 bases aligning to TRBD1. The V segment lost 6 bases and the J segment 0 bases; nucleotides outside the gene matches: 7. Germline loops: CDR1 SQVTM, CDR2 ANQGSEA. The CDR3 spans 14 residues. CDR3 in DNA: TGCAGCGTCCCACCGGGACAGATGAACACTGAAGCTTTCTTT. Its translation: CSVPPGQMNTEAFF.

The chain uses TRBV19 and TRBJ1-1; D remains ambiguous. V was trimmed by 7 bases and J by 1 base, leaving 13 bases between them. The germline CDR1 and CDR2 sequences are LNHDA and SQIVND (reference sequence). This CDR3 spans 14 amino acids. The CDR3 sequence: CASTPFLGNTEAFF. In DNA, the CDR3 is TGTGCCAGTACCCCATTTTTGGGGAACACTGAAGCTTTCTTT.

This clone appeared a single time. V is TRBV7-6 and J is TRBJ2-1; D is possibly TRBD1 (6 bases). The CDR3 is made up of 13 amino acids. CDR1 is SGHVS and CDR2 is FNYEAQ in the germline V gene. The V gene lost 5 bases and the J gene lost 8 bases, with 13 bases spanning the gap. The CDR3 spells CASSTNSGDEQFF. The CDR3 nucleotides read TGTGCCAGCAGCACCAACTCAGGGGATGAGCAGTTCTTC. Based on the CDR3 plus reference TRBV7-6 and TRBJ2-1, the full variable domain is GAGVSQSPRYKVTKRGQDVALRCDPISGHVSLYWYRQALGQGPEFLTYFNYEAQQDKSGLPNDRFSAERPEGSISTLTIQRTEQRDSAMYRCASSTNSGDEQFFGPGTRLTVL.

The rearrangement uses TRBV9 and TRBJ2-3; 7 bases fit TRBD2. The CDR3 has 20 amino acids. The V gene's germline CDR1 is SGDLS and CDR2 YYNGEE. V lost 1 base to trimming and J lost 2 bases; unmatched junction nucleotides: 19. The CDR3 DNA is TGTGCCAGCAGCGTATCCACCGGGAGCGGGGCCAATCTCTTCACAGATACGCAGTATTTT. Residues: CASSVSTGSGANLFTDTQYF.

This clone showed up just once. V and J are TRBV29-1 and TRBJ1-2; D perhaps matches TRBD1 (5 bases). Per the germline V gene, CDR1 is SQVTM and CDR2 is ANQGSEA. The CDR3 has 12 amino acids. V was clipped by 3 bases and J by 8 bases, with 13 bases between them. In DNA, the CDR3 is TGCAGCGTTGAGGGCAGGGAGGGCGGCTACACCTTC. Translation: CSVEGREGGYTF.

The rearrangement uses TRBV21-1 and TRBJ2-7; the D call of TRBD1 is as the table states it, not checked on the DNA. TRBV21-1 is given as a pseudogene. The CDR3 has 16 amino acids. CDR3 DNA: TGTGCCAGCAGCCAGGGGTCCCAGGGGGCGAGATACGAGCAGTACTTC. This codes for CASSQGSQGARYEQYF.

This clone was seen only once. This chain links TRBV6-1 with TRBJ1-1; D is undetermined. V shed 7 bases and J shed 3 bases, with 9 bases lying between them. Germline V CDR1 and CDR2: MNHNS, SASEGT. CDR3 size: 12 residues. The CDR3 bases are TGTGCCAGCACCCGCCTCTACACTGAAGCTTTCTTT. Translated: CASTRLYTEAFF.